This T cell receptor beta chain was captured in a study of blood T cells in healthy people across ages. It was with a sample-barcoded 5' primer and a J-beta primer mix that a second PCR of roughly 7 to 12 cycles was run. Via MiXCR, TCRdb re-called the 5' RACE reads, giving one row per CDR3 protein. The sample has 800,000 or so distinct CDR3 sequences; around 25% are singletons. The CDR3 totals 13 residues. V lost 8 bases, J lost 3 bases, and 14 bases lay in between. CDR1 MDHEN and CDR2 SYDVKM come from the germline V gene. These sequences were also reported in another study, on T cells of mothers and their children. That work contributes: The analysis detected no persistent microchimeric T cell clones.

This clonotype was sampled from a boy aged 5-17 years in good health. Sequencing was carried out using blood. The chain is built from TRBV28 and TRBJ2-7; D is perhaps TRBD2 (5 bases). CDR3 sequence (DNA): TGTGCCAGCTGCGGGTCCAACTACTACGAGCAGTACTTC. Translated: CASCGSNYYEQYF.